These 17 T cell receptor beta chains were sequenced from one sample in a study of T cells in Graves' hyperthyroidism and ophthalmopathy. TCR beta CDR3 sequences were amplified from RNA transcripts. TCR CDR3 regions were first amplified by RT-PCR with HTBI primers. From the multiplex PCR reads, TCRdb called clonotypes with MiXCR, one entry per CDR3 protein. Among 480,000 or so distinct CDR3 sequences, around 50% were seen once, and the ten largest hold about 43%. The sequenced sample was peripheral blood or thyroid tissue (not recorded which). The source of these receptors is an adult woman with Graves' disease, either hyperthyroidism or ophthalmopathy (not recorded which).

This rearrangement joins TRBV7-8 to TRBJ2-5; 10 nucleotides agree with TRBD1. V was pared by 4 bases and J by 9 bases, with 14 bases of the junction left unmatched. This CDR3 has 16 residues. In germline, CDR1 is SGHVS, CDR2 FQNEAQ. CDR3 sequence reads: CASSSPRDRGNQPQYF. The CDR3 DNA reads as TGTGCCAGCAGCTCCCCCCGGGACAGGGGTAATCAGCCCCAGTACTTC.

Many counts were recorded for this clonotype. The chain joins TRBV29-1 to TRBJ2-5; D is unresolved. Trimming removed 4 bases from V and 4 bases from J, with 16 bases in between. The CDR3 length is 14 residues. Germline V gene data show CDR1 as SQVTM and CDR2 as ANQGSEA. The CDR3 here is CSVVARNSPETQYF. CDR3 bases: TGCAGCGTTGTGGCTAGGAATTCGCCAGAGACCCAGTACTTC.

There are many counts of this clonotype. The V gene is TRBV19, the J gene TRBJ1-2, with a weak D call TRBD1 (5 bases). Germline V gives CDR1 LNHDA, CDR2 SQIVND (reference sequence). This CDR3 spans 14 amino acids. V lost 3 bases and J lost 3, with 11 bases in between. The CDR3 sequence is CASSIRRGDYGYTF. CDR3 in DNA: TGTGCCAGTAGTATCAGGAGAGGGGACTATGGCTACACCTTC. The full variable domain, in which reference TRBV19 and TRBJ1-2 provide the parts outside the CDR3, is DGGITQSPKYLFRKEGQNVTLSCEQNLNHDAMYWYRQDPGQGLRLIYYSQIVNDFQKGDIAEGYSVSREKKESFPLTVTSAQKNPTAFYLCASSIRRGDYGYTFGSGTRLTVV.

V is TRBV9 and J is TRBJ1-3; 7 bases match TRBD1. This CDR3 has 15 amino acids. CDR1 and CDR2 (germline): SGDLS, YYNGEE. J gave up 7 bases and V 0 bases, and 7 bases lay outside the gene matches. The chain's CDR3 is CASSVGGRGWNTIYF. The CDR3 DNA reads TGTGCCAGCAGCGTAGGGGGCAGGGGGTGGAACACCATATATTTT. Filled out from reference TRBV9 and TRBJ1-3, the complete variable domain reads DSGVTQTPKHLITATGQRVTLRCSPRSGDLSVYWYQQSLDQGLQFLIQYYNGEERAKGNILERFSAQQFPDLHSELNLSSLELGDSALYFCASSVGGRGWNTIYFGEGSWLTVV.

The chain joins TRBV2 to TRBJ1-1, with a weak D call TRBD1 (6 bases). Per germline, CDR1 SNHLY and CDR2 FYNNEI. The CDR3 extends over 15 amino acids. V gave up 6 bases and J gave up 4 bases, with 18 bases separating them. CDR3 DNA: TGTGCCAGCAGCACAACAGGGATATGGCCCACTGAAGCTTTCTTT. Translated: CASSTTGIWPTEAFF.

This clonotype was detected once. V usage is TRBV20-1 and J usage is TRBJ2-7; D is tentatively TRBD1 or TRBD2 (5 bases each). Germline V gene lookup returns CDR1 DFQATT and CDR2 SNEGSKA (reference sequence). The CDR3 runs to 12 residues. With 3 bases removed from V and 7 bases from J, the gap between germline ends came to 13 bases. CDR3 region: CSARERDEEQYF. CDR3 DNA: TGCAGTGCTAGGGAAAGGGACGAGGAGCAGTACTTC.

The V gene is TRBV28, the J gene TRBJ1-1; no clear D. The CDR3 totals 12 residues. Germline V lookup: CDR1 MDHEN, CDR2 SYDVKM. V was shortened by 4 bases and J by 11 bases, with 14 bases between the two germline ends. The CDR3, as DNA: TGTGCCAGCAGTTCAGGACGGTCTGTGGCTTTCTTT. It translates to CASSSGRSVAFF.

The chain employs TRBV20-1 and TRBJ1-5; 9 positions match TRBD1. J lost 9 bases, V lost 8 bases, and 11 bases had no gene match. The CDR3 runs 13 residues. The germline CDR1 and CDR2 sequences are DFQATT and SNEGSKA (reference sequence). The CDR3 bases are TGCAGTCTTAACAGGGGGCGCGGCTTGCCCCAGCATTTT. Its translation: CSLNRGRGLPQHF.

The chain recombines TRBV28 with TRBJ2-7; D might be TRBD1 (5 bases). V gave up 4 bases and J gave up 4 bases, with 23 bases separating them. From germline, CDR1 is MDHEN and CDR2 SYDVKM. The CDR3 sequence is 17 residues long. This chain's CDR3 is CASSSQGSKGLLYEQYF. The CDR3 DNA reads as TGTGCCAGCAGTTCCCAAGGTTCCAAGGGGCTTCTGTACGAGCAGTACTTC.

Comments on this clonotype: At one end the junction does not follow the germline gene, possibly because of a read error. This chain joins TRBV5-1 and TRBJ2-7; D is uncertain. The CDR3 loop spans 14 amino acids. Germline CDR1 and CDR2: SGHRS and YFSETQ. The CDR3 coding sequence is TGCGTCAGCAGCTTGTTATCACAGCTCGACCAGCAGTACTTC. It encodes CVSSLLSQLDQQYF. The full variable domain, completed using reference TRBV5-1 and TRBJ2-7, is KAGVTQTPRYLIKTRGQQVTLSCSPISGHRSVSWYQQTPGQGLQFLFEYFSETQRNKGNFPGRFSGRQFSNSRSEMNVSTLELGDSALYLCVSSLLSQLDQQYFGPGTRLTVT.

This clonotype was found many times. The chain employs TRBV13 and TRBJ1-1; unclear D gene. The CDR3 contains 12 residues. The V end lost 0 bases, the J end lost 6 bases, and 5 bases lay between the germline ends. From germline, CDR1 is PRHDT and CDR2 FYEKMQ (reference sequence). Here the CDR3 reads CASSLGISEAFF. The DNA of the CDR3 is TGTGCCAGCAGCTTAGGGATATCTGAAGCTTTCTTT.

This clonotype was counted at least ten times. DNA for the CDR3: TGTGCCAGCAGTGGCATGGGACAGGGGGTTCAGCCCCAGCATTTT. Encoded protein: CASSGMGQGVQPQHF. This rearrangement joins TRBV2 to TRBJ1-5, with TRBD1 matching 11 bases. Germline CDR1 and CDR2: SNHLY and FYNNEI. The V gene end was trimmed by 4 bases and the J gene end by 6 bases; junction bases not matched to a gene: 5. This CDR3 comprises 15 residues.

In its sample, this clonotype was seen a few times. The gene calls are TRBV24-1 and TRBJ1-2; TRBD1 agrees at 7 bases. CDR1 is KGHDR and CDR2 is SFDVKD in the germline V gene. This CDR3 has 13 amino acids. Trimming took 7 bases from V and 6 from J; bases not matched to a gene: 7. CDR3 sequence: CATSDRDSNGYTF. The CDR3 DNA follows: TGTGCCACCAGCGACCGGGACAGCAATGGCTACACCTTC.

This clonotype appeared once. The chain employs TRBV15 and TRBJ1-5; 12 bases line up with TRBD1. The length of the CDR3 is 15 residues. V was clipped by 5 bases and J by 7 bases; unmatched bases: 6. Germline values: CDR1 LNHNV, CDR2 YYDKDF (reference sequence). The CDR3 loop reads CATSQAGTGGQPQHF. CDR3 DNA: TGTGCCACCAGCCAAGCCGGGACAGGGGGCCAGCCCCAGCATTTT.

The J gene is TRBJ1-6, the V gene TRBV5-1; D remains ambiguous. Germline V gives CDR1 SGHRS, CDR2 YFSETQ. V was cut by 0 bases and J by 5 bases, with 9 bases left in between. The CDR3 runs to 15 residues. CDR3 sequence: CASSLGWADNSPLHF. The CDR3 DNA reads TGCGCCAGCAGCTTGGGATGGGCCGATAATTCACCCCTCCACTTT.

In regard to this clonotype: An end of the junction differs from the germline gene, which may be a read error. The genes are TRBV20-1 and TRBJ1-5; D remains unclear. CDR3 length: 12 amino acids. Germline values: CDR1 DFQATT, CDR2 SNEGSKA (reference sequence). The CDR3 protein is CGATQVNQPQHF. Here the CDR3 DNA reads TGCGGTGCTACGCAAGTCAATCAGCCCCAGCATTTT.

The rearrangement joins TRBV5-1 to TRBJ2-2; 9 bases align to TRBD2. Germline-derived CDR1 and CDR2 are SGHRS and YFSETQ. This CDR3 spans 15 amino acids. Trimming at V came to 4 bases and at J to 7 bases, leaving 8 bases not matched to a gene. Here the CDR3 DNA reads TGCGCCAGCAGCGGTGGCGGGACTAGCAGCGGGGAGCTGTTTTTT. This gives the protein CASSGGGTSSGELFF.